The 17 T cell receptor beta chains below all came from one sample that was sequenced in a study of blood T cell repertoires in COVID-19. Clones were read by immunoSEQ multiplex PCR, and TCRdb kept only the in-frame ones, dropping some. The table shows a few hundred thousand clones, with around 84% occurring only once. The sample taken for sequencing was peripheral blood. Source of these receptors: a woman at least 80 years old with active or convalescent COVID-19.

The V gene is TRBV5-4, the J gene TRBJ2-5; 9 bases fit TRBD2. In germline, CDR1 is SGHNT, CDR2 YYREEE (reference sequence). J gave up 5 bases and V 5 bases, and 4 bases lay outside the gene matches. The CDR3 length is 13 residues. CDR3 sequence: CASSFSGSETQYF. Here the CDR3 DNA reads TGTGCCAGCAGTTTTAGCGGGAGTGAGACCCAGTACTTC.

CDR3 protein: CASSSDRGRETQYF. CDR3 bases: TGTGCCAGCAGCTCCGACAGGGGGAGGGAGACCCAGTACTTC. This sequence joins TRBV7-2 and TRBJ2-5; 9 positions agree with TRBD1. From germline, CDR1 is SGHTA and CDR2 FQGNSA. CDR3 length: 14 residues. The junction had 5 bases not matched to a gene; V was cut back by 4 bases and J by 5 bases.

The sample holds a few counts of this clone. The chain combines TRBV28 with TRBJ2-7; tentative D call: TRBD2 (6 bases). The CDR3 consists of 16 residues. The V gene lost 4 bases and the J gene lost 2 bases, with 18 bases spanning the gap. CDR1 is MDHEN, CDR2 SYDVKM, per germline. DNA for the CDR3: TGTGCCAGCAGTTCCTTCACTAGCAAGCCCACCTACGAGCAGTACTTC. Protein: CASSSFTSKPTYEQYF.

The CDR3 nucleotides are TGTGCCAGCTCACCACCGGGACAGATTGGTACGGGTGAGCAGTTCTTC. Translated: CASSPPGQIGTGEQFF. This chain joins TRBV18 and TRBJ2-1, with 7 positions matching TRBD1. Germline CDR1 reads KGHSH; CDR2 reads LQKENI. There are 16 residues in the CDR3. The V segment lost 0 bases and the J segment 9 bases; nucleotides outside the gene matches: 11.

The V and J genes are TRBV4-2 and TRBJ2-2; D unresolved. CDR1 is LGHNA and CDR2 is YNFKEQ in the germline V gene. The CDR3 contains 18 residues. V gave up 0 bases and J gave up 0 bases, with 14 bases separating them. In DNA, the CDR3 is TGTGCCAGCAGCCAAGAACCGGGTGGTATCGCGAACACCGGGGAGCTGTTTTTT. Translation: CASSQEPGGIANTGELFF.

The chain links TRBV5-5 to TRBJ2-6; TRBD1 agrees at 12 bases. V shed 2 bases and J 4 bases; nucleotides not matched to a gene: 7. The CDR3 is 18 amino acids. Germline loops: CDR1 SGHKS, CDR2 YYEKEE (reference sequence). The CDR3 DNA follows: TGTGCCAGCAGCTTTCAGGGACAGGGGGCGTTGGGGGCCAACGTCCTGACTTTC. This translates into CASSFQGQGALGANVLTF.

The chain employs TRBV5-1 and TRBJ2-5, with TRBD2 matching over 8 bases. J was trimmed by 2 bases and V by 3 bases; bases with no gene match: 6. Per the germline V gene, CDR1 is SGHRS and CDR2 is YFSETQ. The CDR3 spans 15 residues. This CDR3 is CASSSTSGPQETQYF. The CDR3 DNA sequence: TGCGCCAGCAGCTCCACTAGCGGACCACAAGAGACCCAGTACTTC.

A few counts support this clone. The V and J genes are TRBV7-3 and TRBJ2-2; 11 bases are a match to TRBD2. The CDR3 runs to 16 residues. Germline CDR1 and CDR2: SGHTA and FQGTGA. Losses at the gene ends were 4 bases for V and 4 bases for J; bases not matched to a gene: 5. The CDR3 DNA reads as TGTGCCAGCAGCTCGCCTACTAGCGGGGGCACCGGGGAGCTGTTTTTT. It codes for CASSSPTSGGTGELFF. The full variable domain, with the rest looked up from reference TRBV7-3 and TRBJ2-2, is GAGVSQTPSNKVTEKGKYVELRCDPISGHTALYWYRQSLGQGPEFLIYFQGTGAADDSGLPNDRFFAVRPEGSVSTLKIQRTERGDSAVYLCASSSPTSGGTGELFFGEGSRLTVL.

The J gene is TRBJ1-1, the V gene TRBV19; D ambiguous. This CDR3 region has 14 residues. From germline, CDR1 is LNHDA and CDR2 SQIVND (reference sequence). V lost 1 base and J lost 4, with 10 bases in between. In DNA form, the CDR3 reads TGTGCCAGTAGTATAGGAATGGCGGGCACTGAAGCTTTCTTT. Translation gives CASSIGMAGTEAFF.

The V call is TRBV5-1, the J call TRBJ2-2; 9 bases fit TRBD2. The CDR3 has 16 amino acids. The germline V gene encodes CDR1 SGHRS and CDR2 YFSETQ. With 0 bases clipped from V and 4 bases from J, the junction kept 4 bases outside the gene matches. The CDR3 region is CASSLAGGRATGELFF. The CDR3 DNA follows: TGCGCCAGCAGCTTGGCGGGCGGGAGGGCCACCGGGGAGCTGTTTTTT. Drawing the rest from reference TRBV5-1 and TRBJ2-2, the complete variable domain is KAGVTQTPRYLIKTRGQQVTLSCSPISGHRSVSWYQQTPGQGLQFLFEYFSETQRNKGNFPGRFSGRQFSNSRSEMNVSTLELGDSALYLCASSLAGGRATGELFFGEGSRLTVL.

The CDR3 spells CASSTAGETTDTQYF. CDR3 in DNA: TGTGCCAGCAGCACTGCGGGGGAAACCACAGATACGCAGTATTTT. This chain connects TRBV11-1 to TRBJ2-3, with 7 nucleotides matching TRBD2. V shed 5 bases, J shed 2 bases, and the junction held 7 bases outside the gene matches. CDR1 and CDR2 from the germline V gene are SGHAT and FQDESV (reference sequence). This CDR3 is built from 15 residues.

This chain uses TRBV12-3 or TRBV12-4 with TRBJ1-2; D may be TRBD1 (5 bases). This CDR3 spans 12 amino acids. Trimming cost V 1 base and J 10 bases, with 10 bases left between them. The CDR3 sequence is CASSLDGGSYTF. CDR3 nucleotide sequence: TGTGCCAGCAGTTTAGATGGGGGGTCCTACACCTTC.

The rearrangement joins TRBV3-1 (or the pseudogene TRBV3-2) to TRBJ2-7; 7 nucleotides match TRBD1. Looked up from germline, CDR1 is LGHDT and CDR2 is YNNKEL (reference sequence). CDR3 length: 14 residues. Trimming removed 1 base from V and 5 bases from J; junction bases left unmatched: 5. The chain's CDR3 is CASSQGQGFDEQYF. The CDR3 DNA reads TGTGCCAGCAGCCAAGGACAGGGCTTTGACGAGCAGTACTTC.

V gene TRBV6-5 combines with J gene TRBJ2-2; D possibly corresponds to TRBD1 (6 bases). The CDR3 loop spans 14 amino acids. V was cut by 5 bases and J by 1 base, with 8 bases left in between. Germline-derived CDR1 and CDR2 are MNHEY and SVGAGI. For the CDR3, the DNA is TGTGCCAGCAGTCCGGGACAGAACACCGGGGAGCTGTTTTTT. Protein: CASSPGQNTGELFF.

The gene calls are TRBV6-2 or TRBV6-3 and TRBJ2-1, with D possibly being TRBD1 (5 bases). This CDR3 contains 16 residues. Germline CDR1 MNHEY, CDR2 SVGEGT. Deletions cut 2 bases from V and 0 bases from J, with 11 bases between. CDR3 sequence (DNA): TGTGCCAGCAGTTACCGCCAAGGGGCCTCCTACAATGAGCAGTTCTTC. Protein product: CASSYRQGASYNEQFF.

This clone was observed a few times. CDR3 residues: CATSTGVTGGNQPQHF. Here the CDR3 DNA reads TGTGCCACCAGCACCGGAGTCACAGGGGGCAATCAGCCCCAGCATTTT. This chain uses TRBV15 with TRBJ1-5; 7 nucleotides match TRBD1. Germline V gene sequence: CDR1 LNHNV, CDR2 YYDKDF (reference sequence). This CDR3 comprises 16 residues. Losses at the gene ends were 4 bases for V and 2 bases for J; bases not matched to a gene: 8.

This clone came up a few times. This chain connects TRBV11-1 to TRBJ1-4; 7 bases map to TRBD1. Germline CDR1 SGHAT, CDR2 FQDESV (reference sequence). The trim removed 5 bases at V and 2 bases at J, leaving 2 bases unmatched. The CDR3 is 14 residues long. This CDR3 is CASSKQGTNEKLFF. CDR3 DNA: TGTGCCAGCAGCAAACAGGGGACTAATGAAAAACTGTTTTTT.